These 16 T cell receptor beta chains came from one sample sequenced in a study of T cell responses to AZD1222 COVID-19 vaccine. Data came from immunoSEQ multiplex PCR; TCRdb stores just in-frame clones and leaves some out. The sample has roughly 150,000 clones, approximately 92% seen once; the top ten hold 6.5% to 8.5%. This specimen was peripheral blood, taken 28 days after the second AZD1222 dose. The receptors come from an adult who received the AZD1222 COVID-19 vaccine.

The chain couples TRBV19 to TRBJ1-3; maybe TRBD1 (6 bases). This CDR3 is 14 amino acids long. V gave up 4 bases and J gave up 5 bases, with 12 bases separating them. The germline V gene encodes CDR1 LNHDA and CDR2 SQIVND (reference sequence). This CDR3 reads CASSTQGGRNTIYF. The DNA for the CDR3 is TGTGCCAGTAGTACACAGGGTGGAAGAAACACCATATATTTT.

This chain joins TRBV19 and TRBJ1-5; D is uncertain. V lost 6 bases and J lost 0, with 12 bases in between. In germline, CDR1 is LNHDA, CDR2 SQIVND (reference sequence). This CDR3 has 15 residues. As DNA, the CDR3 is TGTGCCAGTAGACGGAGTGCCTATAGCAATCAGCCCCAGCATTTT. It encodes CASRRSAYSNQPQHF.

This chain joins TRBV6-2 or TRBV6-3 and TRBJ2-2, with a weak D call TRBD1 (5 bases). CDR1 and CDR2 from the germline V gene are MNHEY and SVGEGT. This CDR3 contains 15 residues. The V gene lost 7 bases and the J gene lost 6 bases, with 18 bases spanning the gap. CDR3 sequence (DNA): TGTGCCAGCACTTCCTCAGGGTTGGTTCCCGGGGAGCTGTTTTTT. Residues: CASTSSGLVPGELFF.

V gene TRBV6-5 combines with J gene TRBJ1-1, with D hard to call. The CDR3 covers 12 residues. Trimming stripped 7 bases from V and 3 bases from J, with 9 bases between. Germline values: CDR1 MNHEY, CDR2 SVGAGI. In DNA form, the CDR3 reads TGTGCCAGCACCACGCGGGACACTGAAGCTTTCTTT. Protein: CASTTRDTEAFF.

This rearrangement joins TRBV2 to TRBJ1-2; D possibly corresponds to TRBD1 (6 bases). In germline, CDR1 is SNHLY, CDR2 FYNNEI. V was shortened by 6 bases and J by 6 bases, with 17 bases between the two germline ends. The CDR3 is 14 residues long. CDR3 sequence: CASSPAPEGDGYTF. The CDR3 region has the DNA TGTGCCAGCAGCCCAGCTCCGGAGGGGGATGGCTACACCTTC.

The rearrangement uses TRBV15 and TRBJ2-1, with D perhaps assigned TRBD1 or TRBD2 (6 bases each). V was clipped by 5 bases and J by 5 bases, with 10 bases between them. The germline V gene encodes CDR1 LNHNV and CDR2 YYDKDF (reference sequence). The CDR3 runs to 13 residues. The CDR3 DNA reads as TGTGCCACCAGCGAGGGGGGCCACAATGAGCAGTTCTTC. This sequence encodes CATSEGGHNEQFF.

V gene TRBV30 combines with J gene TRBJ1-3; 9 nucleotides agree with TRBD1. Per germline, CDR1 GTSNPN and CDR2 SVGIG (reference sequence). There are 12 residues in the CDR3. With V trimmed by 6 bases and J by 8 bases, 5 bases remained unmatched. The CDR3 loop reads CACHRGLDTIYF. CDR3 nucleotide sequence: TGTGCCTGCCACAGGGGGCTGGACACCATATATTTT.

CDR3 protein: CASSLALIMGGDEQFF. The CDR3 coding sequence is TGTGCCAGCAGCTTAGCGCTAATTATGGGGGGAGATGAGCAGTTCTTC. This rearrangement joins TRBV7-8 to TRBJ2-1; possible D gene TRBD2, 6 bases. The CDR3 has 16 residues. CDR1 and CDR2 from the germline V gene are SGHVS and FQNEAQ. With 0 bases removed from V and 8 bases from J, the gap between germline ends came to 17 bases.

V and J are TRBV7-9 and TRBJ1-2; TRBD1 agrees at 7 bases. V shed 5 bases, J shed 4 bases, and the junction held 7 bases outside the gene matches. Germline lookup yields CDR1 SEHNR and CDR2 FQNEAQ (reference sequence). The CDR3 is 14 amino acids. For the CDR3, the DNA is TGTGCCAGCAGCCGTGAAGGGACAGCCTATGGCTACACCTTC. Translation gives CASSREGTAYGYTF.

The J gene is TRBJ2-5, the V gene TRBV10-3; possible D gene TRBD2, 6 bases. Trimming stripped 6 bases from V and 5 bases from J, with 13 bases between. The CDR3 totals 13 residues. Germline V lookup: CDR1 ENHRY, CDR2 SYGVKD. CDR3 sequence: CAIRSRGTETQYF. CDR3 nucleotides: TGTGCCATCAGATCCCGGGGGACCGAGACCCAGTACTTC.

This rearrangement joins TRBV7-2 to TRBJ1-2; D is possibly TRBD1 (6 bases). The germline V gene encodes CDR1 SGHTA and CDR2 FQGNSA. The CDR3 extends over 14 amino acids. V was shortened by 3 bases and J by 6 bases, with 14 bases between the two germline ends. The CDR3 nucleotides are TGTGCCAGCAGCTTCGGGGGGCGCGGGGATGGCTACACCTTC. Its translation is CASSFGGRGDGYTF.

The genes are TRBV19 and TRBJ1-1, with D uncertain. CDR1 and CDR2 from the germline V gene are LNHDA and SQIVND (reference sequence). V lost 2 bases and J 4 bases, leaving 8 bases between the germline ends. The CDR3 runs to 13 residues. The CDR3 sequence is CASSIIGVTEAFF. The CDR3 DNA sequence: TGTGCCAGTAGTATAATCGGGGTCACTGAAGCTTTCTTT.

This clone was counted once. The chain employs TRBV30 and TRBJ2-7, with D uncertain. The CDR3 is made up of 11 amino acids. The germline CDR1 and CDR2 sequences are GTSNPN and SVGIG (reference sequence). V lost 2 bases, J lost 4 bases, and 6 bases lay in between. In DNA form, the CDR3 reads TGTGCCTGGAGTTCAGCATACGAGCAGTACTTC. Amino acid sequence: CAWSSAYEQYF.

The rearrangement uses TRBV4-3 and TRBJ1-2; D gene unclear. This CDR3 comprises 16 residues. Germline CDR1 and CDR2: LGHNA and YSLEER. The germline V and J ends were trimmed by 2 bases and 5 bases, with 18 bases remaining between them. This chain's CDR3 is CASSQLNPPLGYGYTF. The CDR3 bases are TGCGCCAGCAGCCAACTGAATCCCCCCTTAGGGTATGGCTACACCTTC.

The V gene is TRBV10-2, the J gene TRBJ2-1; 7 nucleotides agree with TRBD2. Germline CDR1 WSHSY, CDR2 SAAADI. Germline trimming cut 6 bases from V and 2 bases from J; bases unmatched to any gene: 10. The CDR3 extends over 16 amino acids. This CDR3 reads CASRGGIAGPYNEQFF. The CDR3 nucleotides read TGCGCCAGCAGGGGCGGAATAGCGGGTCCCTACAATGAGCAGTTCTTC.

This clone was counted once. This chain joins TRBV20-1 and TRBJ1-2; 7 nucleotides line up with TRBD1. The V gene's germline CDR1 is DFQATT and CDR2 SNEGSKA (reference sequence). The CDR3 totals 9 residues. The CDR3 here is CRAGGGYTF. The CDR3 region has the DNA TGCAGGGCAGGGGGTGGCTACACCTTC.